In its sample, the clone carrying this T cell receptor (beta chain) was seen a few times. Germline CDR1 LGHDT, CDR2 YNNKEL (reference sequence). The CDR3 covers 14 residues. V was pared by 4 bases and J by 4 bases, with 13 bases between. TCRdb ran MiXCR on the RT-PCR reads and lists one entry per CDR3 protein. The data show around 700,000 distinct CDR3 sequences, 13% to 15% seen once. This chain joins TRBV3-1 and TRBJ2-5, with D possibly TRBD2 on 6 matching bases. The sequence was collected from a female donor in good health, serving as a healthy control. The sample was memory CD4+ T cells from blood. CDR3 DNA: TGTGCCAGCAGCCGGCGCATGGGGGGAGAGACCCAGTACTTC. This translates into CASSRRMGGETQYF.